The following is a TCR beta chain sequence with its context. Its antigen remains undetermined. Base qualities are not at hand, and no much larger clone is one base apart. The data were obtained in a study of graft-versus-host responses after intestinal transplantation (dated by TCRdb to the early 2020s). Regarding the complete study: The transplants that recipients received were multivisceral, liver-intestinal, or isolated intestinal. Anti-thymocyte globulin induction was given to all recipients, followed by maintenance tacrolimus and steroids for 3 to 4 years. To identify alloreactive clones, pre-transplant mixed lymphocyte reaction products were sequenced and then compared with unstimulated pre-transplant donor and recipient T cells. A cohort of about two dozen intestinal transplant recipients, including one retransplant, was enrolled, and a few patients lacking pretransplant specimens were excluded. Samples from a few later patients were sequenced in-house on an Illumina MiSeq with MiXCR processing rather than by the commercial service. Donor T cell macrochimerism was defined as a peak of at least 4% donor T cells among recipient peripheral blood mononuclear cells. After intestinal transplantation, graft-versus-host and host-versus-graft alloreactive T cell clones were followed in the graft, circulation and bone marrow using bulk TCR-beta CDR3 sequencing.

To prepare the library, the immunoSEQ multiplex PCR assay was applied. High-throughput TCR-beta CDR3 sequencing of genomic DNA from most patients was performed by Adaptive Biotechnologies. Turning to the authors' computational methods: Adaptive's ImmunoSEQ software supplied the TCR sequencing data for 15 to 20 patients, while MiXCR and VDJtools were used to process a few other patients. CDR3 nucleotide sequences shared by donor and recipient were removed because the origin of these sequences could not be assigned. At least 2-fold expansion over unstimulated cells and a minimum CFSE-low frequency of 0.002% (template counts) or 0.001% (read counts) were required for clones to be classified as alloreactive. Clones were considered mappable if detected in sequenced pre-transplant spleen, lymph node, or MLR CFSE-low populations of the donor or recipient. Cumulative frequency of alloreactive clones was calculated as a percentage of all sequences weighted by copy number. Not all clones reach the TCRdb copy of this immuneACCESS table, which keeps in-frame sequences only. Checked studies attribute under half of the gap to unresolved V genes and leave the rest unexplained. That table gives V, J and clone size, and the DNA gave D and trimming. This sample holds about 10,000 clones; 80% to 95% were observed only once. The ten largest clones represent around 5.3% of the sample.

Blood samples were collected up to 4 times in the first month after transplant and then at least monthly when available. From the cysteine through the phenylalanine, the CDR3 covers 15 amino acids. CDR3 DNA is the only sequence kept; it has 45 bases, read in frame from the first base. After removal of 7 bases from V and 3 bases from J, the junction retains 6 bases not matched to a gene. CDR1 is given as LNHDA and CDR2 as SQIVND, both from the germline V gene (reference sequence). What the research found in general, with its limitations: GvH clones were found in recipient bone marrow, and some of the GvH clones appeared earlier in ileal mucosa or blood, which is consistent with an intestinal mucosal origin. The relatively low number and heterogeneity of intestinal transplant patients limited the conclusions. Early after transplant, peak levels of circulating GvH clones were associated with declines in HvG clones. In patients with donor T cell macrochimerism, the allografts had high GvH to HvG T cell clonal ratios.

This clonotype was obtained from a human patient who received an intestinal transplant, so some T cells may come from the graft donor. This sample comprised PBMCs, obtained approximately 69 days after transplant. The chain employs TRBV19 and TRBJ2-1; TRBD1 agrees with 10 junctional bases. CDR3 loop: CASKVTGGDYNEQFF. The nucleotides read TGTGCCAGTAAGGTGACAGGGGGCGACTACAATGAGCAGTTCTTC.